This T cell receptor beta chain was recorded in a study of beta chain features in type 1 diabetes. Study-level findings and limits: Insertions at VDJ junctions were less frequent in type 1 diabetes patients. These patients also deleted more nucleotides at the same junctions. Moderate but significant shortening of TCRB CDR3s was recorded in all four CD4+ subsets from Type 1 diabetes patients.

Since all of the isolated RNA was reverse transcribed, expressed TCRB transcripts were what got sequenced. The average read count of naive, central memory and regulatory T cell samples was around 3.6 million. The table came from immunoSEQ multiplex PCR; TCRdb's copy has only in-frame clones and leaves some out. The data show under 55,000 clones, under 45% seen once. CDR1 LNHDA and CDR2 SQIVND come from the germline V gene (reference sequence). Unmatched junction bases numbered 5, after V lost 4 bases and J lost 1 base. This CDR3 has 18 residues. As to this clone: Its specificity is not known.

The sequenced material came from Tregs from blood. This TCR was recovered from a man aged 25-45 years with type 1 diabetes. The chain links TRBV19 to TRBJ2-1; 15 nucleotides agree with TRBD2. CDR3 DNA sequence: TGTGCCAGTAGTACGGGACTAGCGGGAGGACCTTCCTACAATGAGCAGTTCTTC. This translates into CASSTGLAGGPSYNEQFF. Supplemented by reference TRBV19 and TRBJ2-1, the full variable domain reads DGGITQSPKYLFRKEGQNVTLSCEQNLNHDAMYWYRQDPGQGLRLIYYSQIVNDFQKGDIAEGYSVSREKKESFPLTVTSAQKNPTAFYLCASSTGLAGGPSYNEQFFGPGTRLTVL.